The 31 T cell receptor beta chains listed next were all sequenced from one sample in a study of blood T cells in healthy people across ages. The second PCR ran about 6 to 11 cycles with a sample-barcoded 5' primer and J-beta primers. TCRdb re-analysed the 5' RACE reads in MiXCR, keeping a single row per CDR3 protein. This sample yields about 1.6 million distinct CDR3 sequences, of which almost 35% are seen a single time; 10% to 12% belongs to the top ten. Sequencing was performed on blood. The receptor source for this set is a woman in her twenties or thirties in good health.

This chain uses TRBV29-1 with TRBJ1-2; the D is unclear. The CDR3 is 12 residues long. Looked up from germline, CDR1 is SQVTM and CDR2 is ANQGSEA. Trimming removed 5 bases from V and 6 bases from J, with 13 bases in between. Here the CDR3 reads CSVPGRHDGYTF. Written as DNA, the CDR3 is TGCAGCGTTCCCGGACGGCACGATGGCTACACCTTC.

In its sample, this clonotype was seen a few times. This chain uses TRBV28 with TRBJ2-7, with D possibly TRBD1 on 5 matching bases. V gave up 3 bases and J gave up 3 bases, with 12 bases separating them. This CDR3 is 14 amino acids long. Germline-derived CDR1 and CDR2 are MDHEN and SYDVKM. CDR3 DNA sequence: TGTGCCAGCAGTTTGGGCAGGGCCTACTACGAGCAGTACTTC. It encodes CASSLGRAYYEQYF.

This clonotype has more than one count but fewer than ten. V is TRBV5-1 and J is TRBJ2-1; 7 bases are a match to TRBD2. Germline V CDR1 and CDR2: SGHRS, YFSETQ. V trimming: 3 bases; J trimming: 3 bases; junction bases outside the gene matches: 9. The CDR3 is 16 amino acids. The CDR3 is CASSSWRRGYYNEQFF. The CDR3 DNA reads TGCGCCAGCAGCTCCTGGCGGCGGGGGTACTACAATGAGCAGTTCTTC.

The chain couples TRBV6-2 or TRBV6-3 to TRBJ1-2, with D tentatively TRBD1 (5 bases). Per the germline V gene, CDR1 is MNHEY and CDR2 is SVGEGT. CDR3 length equals 14 residues. V lost 11 bases and J 4 bases, leaving 20 bases between the germline ends. The CDR3: CAGHRRGEGYGYTF. Here the CDR3 DNA reads TGTGCCGGACATCGAAGGGGCGAGGGCTATGGCTACACCTTC.

J is TRBJ1-2 and V is TRBV28; tentatively, D is TRBD1 (6 bases). The V gene's germline CDR1 is MDHEN and CDR2 SYDVKM. V was cut by 2 bases and J by 1 base, with 11 bases left in between. This CDR3 comprises 15 residues. The CDR3 loop reads CASSLRAGVNYGYTF. CDR3 DNA: TGTGCCAGCAGTTTACGGGCAGGGGTTAACTATGGCTACACCTTC.

The V gene is TRBV5-1, the J gene TRBJ2-3; a weak D match, TRBD1 (5 bases). The CDR3 has 16 residues. V was trimmed by 0 bases and J by 2 bases, leaving 13 bases between them. CDR1 is SGHRS, CDR2 YFSETQ, per germline. For the CDR3, the DNA is TGCGCCAGCAGCTTGGGCAGGGCGTCTGCCACAGATACGCAGTATTTT. Protein product: CASSLGRASATDTQYF. The complete variable domain, with remaining parts taken from reference TRBV5-1 and TRBJ2-3, reads KAGVTQTPRYLIKTRGQQVTLSCSPISGHRSVSWYQQTPGQGLQFLFEYFSETQRNKGNFPGRFSGRQFSNSRSEMNVSTLELGDSALYLCASSLGRASATDTQYFGPGTRLTVL.

This chain connects TRBV30 to TRBJ2-1, with 8 bases fitting TRBD2. The V gene's germline CDR1 is GTSNPN and CDR2 SVGIG (reference sequence). After removal of 8 bases from V and 13 bases from J, the junction contained 10 bases not matched to a gene. This CDR3 has 11 residues. In DNA, the CDR3 is TGTGCCCGTAATACGGGGGGGCCTCAGTTCTTC. Translating gives CARNTGGPQFF.

This clonotype came up many times. The chain is built from TRBV4-1 and TRBJ2-7, with 7 positions matching TRBD2. CDR3 size: 13 residues. Germline V gene sequence: CDR1 MGHRA, CDR2 YSYEKL. V lost 4 bases and J lost 4; bases outside the gene matches: 4. In nucleotides, the CDR3 is TGCGCCAGCAGCCCTGGGAGGGTGTACGAGCAGTACTTC. As protein: CASSPGRVYEQYF.

Here the CDR3 reads CASEMTLSSYEQYF. The CDR3 region has the DNA TGTGCCAGCGAGATGACGTTGAGCTCCTACGAGCAGTACTTC. The rearrangement uses TRBV27 and TRBJ2-7; D gene ambiguous. V gave up 8 bases and J gave up 0 bases, with 14 bases separating them. There are 14 residues in the CDR3. Germline V gene lookup returns CDR1 MNHEY and CDR2 SMNVEV (reference sequence).

The V call is TRBV13, the J call TRBJ2-1; TRBD2 aligns across 9 bases. The V gene end was trimmed by 3 bases and the J gene end by 6 bases; junction bases not matched to a gene: 6. This CDR3 contains 15 residues. From germline, CDR1 is PRHDT and CDR2 FYEKMQ (reference sequence). CDR3 amino acids: CASSFSGRNGNEQFF. As DNA, the CDR3 is TGTGCCAGCAGCTTTAGCGGGAGAAATGGCAATGAGCAGTTCTTC. Full variable domain (outside the CDR3, taken from reference TRBV13 and TRBJ2-1): AAGVIQSPRHLIKEKRETATLKCYPIPRHDTVYWYQQGPGQDPQFLISFYEKMQSDKGSIPDRFSAQQFSDYHSELNMSSLELGDSALYFCASSFSGRNGNEQFFGPGTRLTVL.

The CDR3, as DNA: TGTGCCAGCAGCTTATTTGATTTGGGTGAGGAAACCTACGAGCAGTACTTC. Translating gives CASSLFDLGEETYEQYF. This chain joins TRBV7-2 and TRBJ2-7; no reliable D call. The CDR3 runs 17 residues. V lost 2 bases to trimming and J lost 2 bases, with 19 bases between them. CDR1 is SGHTA and CDR2 is FQGNSA in the germline V gene.

This chain joins TRBV7-2 and TRBJ2-1; TRBD2 agrees at 9 bases. This CDR3 has 16 residues. V lost 1 base and J lost 9; bases outside the gene matches: 10. Germline V gives CDR1 SGHTA, CDR2 FQGNSA. CDR3: CASSLGGLAGEVEQFF. As DNA, the CDR3 is TGTGCCAGCAGCTTAGGCGGCTTAGCGGGAGAGGTTGAGCAGTTCTTC.

This clonotype has more than one count but fewer than ten. The rearrangement joins TRBV28 to TRBJ2-7; D not resolved. Germline values: CDR1 MDHEN, CDR2 SYDVKM. V lost 7 bases, J lost 0 bases, and 13 bases lay in between. This CDR3 comprises 14 residues. Here the CDR3 reads CASTPTLSSYEQYF. CDR3 in DNA: TGTGCCAGCACTCCAACACTGTCCTCCTACGAGCAGTACTTC.

The chain employs TRBV11-2 and TRBJ1-4; D is ambiguous. Germline V lookup: CDR1 SGHAT, CDR2 FQNNGV. V lost 2 bases and J lost 7, with 11 bases in between. The CDR3 is 14 residues long. CDR3 in DNA: TGTGCCAGCAGCTTATCAGGAGGGATTGAAAAACTGTTTTTT. Translation: CASSLSGGIEKLFF.

V gene TRBV11-2 combines with J gene TRBJ1-4; D gene uncertain. Germline lookup yields CDR1 SGHAT and CDR2 FQNNGV. The CDR3 runs to 13 residues. V dropped 2 bases and J dropped 5 bases, with 6 bases sitting between them. Written as DNA, the CDR3 is TGTGCCAGCAGCTTAAGGCCCAATGAAAAACTGTTTTTT. It is translated as CASSLRPNEKLFF.

The chain recombines TRBV20-1 with TRBJ1-4; tentatively, D is TRBD1 (6 bases). This CDR3 has 12 residues. The germline V gene encodes CDR1 DFQATT and CDR2 SNEGSKA (reference sequence). Trimming stripped 6 bases from V and 8 bases from J, with 13 bases between. CDR3 in amino acids: CSAQTGKEKLFF. The DNA of the CDR3 is TGCAGTGCCCAGACAGGCAAGGAAAAACTGTTTTTT.

This clonotype was seen more than once but under ten times. V and J are TRBV4-2 and TRBJ2-3; 7 nucleotides align to TRBD1. The CDR3 loop spans 18 amino acids. V shed 0 bases, J shed 2 bases, and the junction held 11 bases outside the gene matches. Germline CDR1 LGHNA, CDR2 YNFKEQ. CDR3 protein: CASSQDPGGPSYTDTQYF. CDR3 in DNA: TGTGCCAGCAGCCAAGACCCAGGGGGTCCCTCCTACACAGATACGCAGTATTTT.

The J gene is TRBJ2-5, the V gene TRBV3-1; 7 bases are shared with TRBD1. The V and J ends lost 5 bases and 3 bases, in that order; junction bases with no gene match: 9. The CDR3 runs 15 residues. The germline gives CDR1 LGHDT, CDR2 YNNKEL (reference sequence). CDR3 protein: CASSSHPTGEETQYF. The CDR3 nucleotides are TGTGCCAGCAGCTCTCATCCAACAGGGGAAGAGACCCAGTACTTC.

This clonotype showed up just a few times. The V call is TRBV7-2, the J call TRBJ2-3; 11 bases line up with TRBD2. This CDR3 region has 15 residues. The J segment lost 2 bases and the V segment lost 5 bases, leaving 3 bases of the junction unmatched. Germline assignment: CDR1 SGHTA and CDR2 FQGNSA. The CDR3 sequence is CASSTSGRNTDTQYF. The CDR3 DNA follows: TGTGCCAGCAGCACTAGCGGGAGAAACACAGATACGCAGTATTTT.

This clonotype was seen more than once but under ten times. The junction and the germline gene differ at one end; a read error may be behind it. This chain links TRBV29-1 with TRBJ2-1; 9 nucleotides agree with TRBD1. The CDR3 sequence is 12 residues long. CDR1 is SQVTM, CDR2 ANQGSEA, per germline. CDR3 nucleotides: TGCAGCGGAGGGACAGGGAGGGTTGAGCCGTTCTTC. This translates into CSGGTGRVEPFF.

The chain uses TRBV27 and TRBJ1-2; a possible D gene is TRBD1 (6 bases). This CDR3 region has 13 residues. The V gene's germline CDR1 is MNHEY and CDR2 SMNVEV (reference sequence). V dropped 5 bases and J dropped 4 bases, with 11 bases sitting between them. This CDR3 reads CASSTQGSYGYTF. CDR3 in DNA: TGTGCCAGCAGTACACAGGGAAGCTATGGCTACACCTTC.

The chain recombines TRBV6-5 with TRBJ2-7, with TRBD1 matching over 10 bases. J was trimmed by 4 bases and V by 8 bases; bases with no gene match: 14. In germline, CDR1 is MNHEY, CDR2 SVGAGI. CDR3 size: 16 residues. CDR3 in amino acids: CASANFGGQGVYEQYF. CDR3 coding DNA: TGTGCCAGCGCTAACTTTGGAGGACAGGGGGTTTACGAGCAGTACTTC.

This clonotype was found a few times. The CDR3 here is CSARDVAPGTTNEQYF. CDR3 nucleotides: TGCAGTGCTAGAGATGTGGCCCCCGGGACGACCAACGAGCAGTACTTC. The chain recombines TRBV20-1 with TRBJ2-7; TRBD1 or TRBD2 may be the D gene (5 bases each). The CDR3 extends over 16 amino acids. Trimming took off 0 bases at V and 5 bases at J, with 20 bases between the two ends. Germline V gene lookup returns CDR1 DFQATT and CDR2 SNEGSKA (reference sequence).

This chain's CDR3 is CASSFRDRGETQYF. CDR3 sequence (DNA): TGTGCCAGCAGCTTCCGGGACAGGGGTGAGACCCAGTACTTC. This chain links TRBV3-1 with TRBJ2-5, with 10 bases matching TRBD1. Unmatched junction bases numbered 5, after V lost 5 bases and J lost 5 bases. The CDR3 extends over 14 amino acids. CDR1 and CDR2 from the germline V gene are LGHDT and YNNKEL (reference sequence).

The rearrangement uses TRBV27 and TRBJ2-4, with TRBD1 matching 9 bases. The DNA end lines up better with TRBJ2-7; the J call may be wrong. This CDR3 is built from 17 residues. Per germline, CDR1 MNHEY and CDR2 SMNVEV (reference sequence). Written as DNA, the CDR3 is TGTGCCAGCAGTTCGACAGGGGGTGGTTCTGGAACCTACGAGCAGTACTTC. It is translated as CASSSTGGGSGTYEQYF.

This clonotype occurred a few times. The chain combines TRBV7-9 with TRBJ2-1; 7 nucleotides match TRBD2. Germline V CDR1 and CDR2: SEHNR, FQNEAQ (reference sequence). Trimming took 5 bases from V and 3 from J; bases not matched to a gene: 10. The CDR3 covers 16 residues. Here the CDR3 reads CASSPTAGVNYNEQFF. The DNA for the CDR3 is TGTGCCAGCAGCCCCACCGCGGGGGTGAACTACAATGAGCAGTTCTTC.

The chain has TRBV20-1 and TRBJ2-1; 7 nucleotides agree with TRBD2. The V gene end was trimmed by 3 bases and the J gene end by 5 bases; junction bases not matched to a gene: 19. The CDR3 has 18 amino acids. From germline, CDR1 is DFQATT and CDR2 SNEGSKA (reference sequence). CDR3 sequence: CSARPPPLRRGGHNEQFF. CDR3 DNA: TGCAGTGCTAGGCCCCCCCCACTAAGGCGGGGAGGGCACAATGAGCAGTTCTTC.

This clonotype was seen a handful of times. The rearrangement joins TRBV29-1 to TRBJ2-1; 8 bases match TRBD2. This CDR3 is 12 amino acids long. Germline loops: CDR1 SQVTM, CDR2 ANQGSEA. In nucleotides, the CDR3 is TGCATGACGGGAGGGTTTAGAAATGAGCAGTTCTTC. Translated, it gives CMTGGFRNEQFF.

This clonotype has more than one count but fewer than ten. The rearrangement joins TRBV5-1 to TRBJ2-3; 8 positions match TRBD1. V lost 4 bases, J lost 5 bases, and 12 bases stayed unmatched. The CDR3 sequence is 16 residues long. Germline CDR1 reads SGHRS; CDR2 reads YFSETQ. In DNA form, the CDR3 reads TGCGCCAGCAGCCTGAACGGCGACAGGGGTGGAGATACGCAGTATTTT. This sequence encodes CASSLNGDRGGDTQYF.

This chain joins TRBV12-5 and TRBJ2-2; D ambiguous. CDR3 length: 16 amino acids. The germline V gene encodes CDR1 LGHNT and CDR2 FRNRAP. V dropped 3 bases and J dropped 4 bases, with 15 bases sitting between them. This CDR3 is CASGFGGSGLTGELFF. The CDR3 DNA follows: TGTGCTAGTGGTTTTGGCGGAAGTGGGCTCACCGGGGAGCTGTTTTTT.

This clonotype was seen a few times. This sequence joins TRBV5-1 and TRBJ1-1; no clear D. The V gene lost 3 bases and the J gene lost 1 base, with 10 bases spanning the gap. The germline CDR1 and CDR2 sequences are SGHRS and YFSETQ. This CDR3 is built from 14 residues. DNA of the CDR3: TGCGCCAGCAGCTCGATCGCGGGGAACACTGAAGCTTTCTTT. As protein: CASSSIAGNTEAFF. The full variable domain, rest sourced from reference TRBV5-1 and TRBJ1-1, is KAGVTQTPRYLIKTRGQQVTLSCSPISGHRSVSWYQQTPGQGLQFLFEYFSETQRNKGNFPGRFSGRQFSNSRSEMNVSTLELGDSALYLCASSSIAGNTEAFFGQGTRLTVV.